This TCR beta chain was recorded in a study of monozygotic twins with inflammatory bowel disease. TCRdb re-called the 5' RACE reads and gives one entry per CDR3 protein, without DNA. The sample has more than 300,000 distinct CDR3 sequences. Per donor, approximately 2.3 ml of blood was collected and frozen. CDR3 length: 14 residues. CDR1 and CDR2 from the germline V gene are SQVTM and ANQGSEA. This clonotype was sampled from a human donor with ulcerative colitis or Crohn's disease, or a healthy co-twin of an affected twin (not recorded which). The chain uses TRBV29-1 and TRBJ2-3; with no DNA, the TCRdb D assignment of TRBD1 cannot be verified. The source material was blood. CDR3 loop: CSVSGTGSTDTQYF.